The 8 T cell receptor beta chains reported below all come from one sample, sequenced in a study of glioma-infiltrating T cells after dendritic cell vaccination. The repertoire was sequenced with immunoSEQ multiplex PCR; TCRdb's copy has only in-frame clones and lacks some. Among more than 30,000 clones listed, 90% to 95% were seen once. This sample comprised blood, obtained before dendritic cell vaccination. All receptors come from a human donor with glioblastoma.

The chain couples TRBV19 to TRBJ2-7, with D possibly being TRBD1 (6 bases). CDR1 LNHDA and CDR2 SQIVND come from the germline V gene (reference sequence). This CDR3 comprises 13 residues. V shed 6 bases and J shed 6 bases, with 15 bases lying between them. The CDR3 DNA reads TGTGCCAGTAGCGAACAGGGTATGGGCGAGCAGTACTTC. Translating gives CASSEQGMGEQYF.

The V call is TRBV7-2, the J call TRBJ2-7; TRBD2 agrees at 12 bases. The CDR3 is made up of 14 amino acids. V was pared by 4 bases and J by 2 bases, with 0 bases of the junction left unmatched. The germline V gene has CDR1 SGHTA and CDR2 FQGNSA. The CDR3 sequence: CASSSSGGAYEQYF. Here the CDR3 DNA reads TGTGCCAGCAGCTCTAGCGGGGGGGCCTACGAGCAGTACTTC.

In the case of this clone: One end of the junction does not line up with germline, which may come from a read error. The chain couples TRBV7-2 to TRBJ2-3; 7 bases map to TRBD2. The germline CDR1 and CDR2 sequences are SGHTA and FQGNSA. The CDR3 has 15 residues. CDR3 bases: TGTGCCAGCAGCCTAGCGACTAGCCATTCGGGTACGCAGTATTTT. This translates into CASSLATSHSGTQYF.

The chain carries TRBV7-8 and TRBJ1-2; weak D call: TRBD1 (5 bases). In germline, CDR1 is SGHVS, CDR2 FQNEAQ. The V end lost 3 bases, the J end lost 6 bases, and 11 bases lay between the germline ends. This CDR3 has 13 amino acids. CDR3 in DNA: TGTGCCAGCAGCTTCGGCAGGGCAGATGGCTACACCTTC. Encoded protein: CASSFGRADGYTF.

The chain joins TRBV5-5 to TRBJ2-7; D perhaps matches TRBD2 (5 bases). The germline V and J ends were trimmed by 3 bases and 1 base, with 14 bases remaining between them. This CDR3 is built from 15 residues. Germline V gene lookup returns CDR1 SGHKS and CDR2 YYEKEE (reference sequence). CDR3 in amino acids: CASSSRVLFSYEQYF. The CDR3 DNA follows: TGTGCCAGCAGCTCGAGGGTTCTGTTTTCCTACGAGCAGTACTTC.

The V and J genes are TRBV2 and TRBJ2-1; TRBD2 matches at 7 bases. The CDR3 is made up of 13 amino acids. CDR1 SNHLY and CDR2 FYNNEI come from the germline V gene. Trimming at V came to 7 bases and at J to 7 bases, leaving 7 bases not matched to a gene. As DNA, the CDR3 is TGTGCCAGCATTTACATGGGAGGGAATGAGCAGTTCTTC. It is translated as CASIYMGGNEQFF.

The chain recombines TRBV30 with TRBJ1-2; 8 bases line up with TRBD1. This CDR3 is 16 amino acids long. Germline CDR1 is GTSNPN and CDR2 is SVGIG (reference sequence). The trim removed 4 bases at V and 4 bases at J, leaving 14 bases unmatched. The CDR3 nucleotides read TGTGCCTGGACTTCACTGGGACAGGCGGGAATCTATGGCTACACCTTC. Protein: CAWTSLGQAGIYGYTF.

This chain links TRBV30 with TRBJ2-7; D possibly corresponds to TRBD1 (6 bases). Trimming pared 5 bases from V and 3 bases from J, leaving 14 bases between. This CDR3 comprises 13 residues. The germline CDR1 and CDR2 sequences are GTSNPN and SVGIG (reference sequence). The CDR3 DNA follows: TGTGCCTGGTCCGGGCAGGGGTACTACGAGCAGTACTTC. It translates to CAWSGQGYYEQYF. The full variable domain, with the rest looked up from reference TRBV30 and TRBJ2-7, is SQTIHQWPATLVQPVGSPLSLECTVEGTSNPNLYWYRQAAGRGLQLLFYSVGIGQISSEVPQNLSASRPQDRQFILSSKKLLLSDSGFYLCAWSGQGYYEQYFGPGTRLTVT.